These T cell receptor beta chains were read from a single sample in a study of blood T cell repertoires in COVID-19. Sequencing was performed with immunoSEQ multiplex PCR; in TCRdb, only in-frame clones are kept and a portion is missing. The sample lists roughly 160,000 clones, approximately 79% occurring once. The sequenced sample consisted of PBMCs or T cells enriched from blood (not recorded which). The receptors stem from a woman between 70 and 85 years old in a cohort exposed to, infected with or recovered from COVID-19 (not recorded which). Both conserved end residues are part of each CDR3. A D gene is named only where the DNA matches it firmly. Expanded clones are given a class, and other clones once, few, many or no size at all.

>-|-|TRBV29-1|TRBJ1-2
TGCAGCGTGCCGGGAGATGGCTACACCTTC
CSVPGDGYTF
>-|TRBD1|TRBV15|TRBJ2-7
TGTGCCACCAGCAGACCGGGGACAGGGATCTACGAGCAGTACTTC
CATSRPGTGIYEQYF
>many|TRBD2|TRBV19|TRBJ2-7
TGTGCCAGTAGTCCCCGCCCACTTGGCGAACTAGCGGGAGGAGTACCCCACGAGCAGTACTTC
CASSPRPLGELAGGVPHEQYF
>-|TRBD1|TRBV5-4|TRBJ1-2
TGTGCCAGCAGCACGCGACAGGGGACCTATGGCTACACCTTC
CASSTRQGTYGYTF
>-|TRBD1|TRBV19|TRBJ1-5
TGTGCCAGTAGTACATCCGGGACAGGGGGCAATCAGCCCCAGCATTTT
CASSTSGTGGNQPQHF
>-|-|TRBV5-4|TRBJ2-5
TGTGCCAGCAGTCACGACAATGAAGAGACCCAGTACTTC
CASSHDNEETQYF
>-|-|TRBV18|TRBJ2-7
TGTGCCAGCTCACCAGGGGCAGGGAACAAACAGGGAAACTACGAGCAGTACTTC
CASSPGAGNKQGNYEQYF
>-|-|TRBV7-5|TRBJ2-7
TGTGCCAGAAGCCTAGGCTTCGAGGCCCCCTACGAGCAGTACTTC
CARSLGFEAPYEQYF
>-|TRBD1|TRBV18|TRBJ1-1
TGTGCCAGCTCATCGACCCTCATGACAGGGGGAACTGAAGCTTTCTTT
CASSSTLMTGGTEAFF
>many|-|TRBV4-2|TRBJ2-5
TGTGCCAGCAGCCAAGTGGAGTTGGGGACCCAGTACTTC
CASSQVELGTQYF
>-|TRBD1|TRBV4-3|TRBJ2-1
TGCGCCAGCAGCCACCTCAGGGGGCTCGGCAATGAGCAGTTCTTC
CASSHLRGLGNEQFF
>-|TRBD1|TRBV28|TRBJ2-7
TGTGCCAGCAGTTTCGGGGGCGGGACAGGGAGCTACGAGCAGTACTTC
CASSFGGGTGSYEQYF
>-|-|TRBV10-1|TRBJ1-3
TGCGCCAGCAGTGACGGGAGTATTGGAAACACCATATATTTT
CASSDGSIGNTIYF
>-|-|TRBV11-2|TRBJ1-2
TGTGCCAGCAGCCTGGCGAGTGGCAGGGGTGATTTTTTTGGCTACACCTTC
CASSLASGRGDFFGYTF
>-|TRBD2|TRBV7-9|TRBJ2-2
TGTGCCAGCCTTTCCCAACCCGGGACTAGCGGGAGTAAATCCGGGGAGCTGTTTTTT
CASLSQPGTSGSKSGELFF
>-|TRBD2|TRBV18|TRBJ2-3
TGTGCCAGCTCACCAACTAGCGGGAGAGGCACAGATACGCAGTATTTT
CASSPTSGRGTDTQYF
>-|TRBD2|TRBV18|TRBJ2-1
TGTGCCAGCTCACCTTTGGGACTAGCGGGAGTTGAGCAGTTCTTC
CASSPLGLAGVEQFF
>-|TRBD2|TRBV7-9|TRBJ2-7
TGTGCCAGCAGCGCGGGACTAGTTTACGAGCAGTACTTC
CASSAGLVYEQYF
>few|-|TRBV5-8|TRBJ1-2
TGTGCCAGCAGCTTATACAGGGAGGGCTACACCTTC
CASSLYREGYTF
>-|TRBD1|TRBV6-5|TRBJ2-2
TGTGCCAGCAGTTACGGGACAGGGGGCACCGGGGAGCTGTTTTTT
CASSYGTGGTGELFF
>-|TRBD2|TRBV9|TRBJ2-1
TGTGCCAGCAGCGTAGCGGGACTAGGACACAATGAGCAGTTCTTC
CASSVAGLGHNEQFF
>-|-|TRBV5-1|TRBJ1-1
TGCGCCAGCAGCTTGGACGGGACTGAAGCTTTCTTT
CASSLDGTEAFF
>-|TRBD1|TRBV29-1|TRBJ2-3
TGCAGCGTCGACTCCGGGACAGGGGGCCCTGCTTTCACAGATACGCAGTATTTT
CSVDSGTGGPAFTDTQYF
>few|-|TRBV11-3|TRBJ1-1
TGTGCCAGCAGTTGGTCAGGGGTGAACACTGAAGCTTTCTTT
CASSWSGVNTEAFF
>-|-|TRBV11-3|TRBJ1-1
TGTGCCAGCAGCTCGGACAGCAACACTGAAGCTTTCTTT
CASSSDSNTEAFF
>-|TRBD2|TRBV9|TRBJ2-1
TGTGCCAGCAGCGTAGGTTCGGGAGGGCCGTCAAATGAGCAGTTCTTC
CASSVGSGGPSNEQFF
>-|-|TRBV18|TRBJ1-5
TGTGCCAGCTCACCCGAGAGCGGGGGTTGGCGACAGCCCCAGCATTTT
CASSPESGGWRQPQHF
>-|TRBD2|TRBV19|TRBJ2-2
TGTGCCAGTAGGGCGCTGCGCGGGAGATACACCGGGGAGCTGTTTTTT
CASRALRGRYTGELFF
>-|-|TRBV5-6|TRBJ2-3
TGTGCCAGCAGCTTGCTGCGCCCGGGCACAGATACGCAGTATTTT
CASSLLRPGTDTQYF
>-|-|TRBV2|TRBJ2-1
TGTGCCAGCAGTTTACAAGGGGAAAGTGAGCAGTTCTTC
CASSLQGESEQFF
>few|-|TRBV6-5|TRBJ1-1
TGTGCCAGCAGTTACAGCCGCCGGAACACTGAAGCTTTCTTT
CASSYSRRNTEAFF
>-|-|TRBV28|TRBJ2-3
TGTGCCAGCAGCCCCGGTAGCACAGATACGCAGTATTTT
CASSPGSTDTQYF
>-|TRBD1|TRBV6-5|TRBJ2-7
TGTGCCAGCAGTCAACAGGGGGCTGACTCCTACGAGCAGTACTTC
CASSQQGADSYEQYF
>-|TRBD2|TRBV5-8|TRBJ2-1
TGTGCCAGCAGGAGGACTAGCGGGAGTACCTCCTACAATGAGCAGTTCTTC
CASRRTSGSTSYNEQFF
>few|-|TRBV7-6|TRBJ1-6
TGTGCCAGCAGCTTGACAGATAATTCACCCCTCCACTTT
CASSLTDNSPLHF
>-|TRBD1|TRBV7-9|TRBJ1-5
TGTGCCAGCAGCTTAGGGGCAGGGGGCCCTGATCAGCCCCAGCATTTT
CASSLGAGGPDQPQHF
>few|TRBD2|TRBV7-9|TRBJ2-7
TGTGCCAGCAGCTTGGGGGGAGGGCCATTTGAGCAGTACTTC
CASSLGGGPFEQYF
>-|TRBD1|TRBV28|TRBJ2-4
TGTGCCAGCAGTACTGGACAGGGGAGCAAAAACATTCAGTACTTC
CASSTGQGSKNIQYF
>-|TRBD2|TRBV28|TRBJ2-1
TGTGCCACTCGACCCTGGGAGGGACTAGCGGGAGTAGGGGGTATGAATGAGCAGTTCTTC
CATRPWEGLAGVGGMNEQFF
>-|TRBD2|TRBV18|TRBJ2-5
TGTGCCAGCTCACCGGACGGGAGGGCCCGGGAGACCCAGTACTTC
CASSPDGRARETQYF
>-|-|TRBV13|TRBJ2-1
TGTGCCAGCAGCTTCCTCAGACAAGCCAGACAGTTCTTC
CASSFLRQARQFF
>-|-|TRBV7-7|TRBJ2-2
TGTGCTAGCAGCTCTGGGGGGGGCGCGAACACCGGGGAGCTGTTTTTT
CASSSGGGANTGELFF
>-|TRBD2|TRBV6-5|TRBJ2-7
TGTGCCAGCAGTATAGCGGGAGAAGTTTACGAGCAGTACTTC
CASSIAGEVYEQYF
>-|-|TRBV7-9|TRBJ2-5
TGTGCCAGCAGCTTAGTAGGAGGAGTCGGGTTGAAGACCCAGTACTTC
CASSLVGGVGLKTQYF
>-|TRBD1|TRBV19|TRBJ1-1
TGTGCCAGTAGTATGTCCAGATCCAGGGGGGACACTGAAGCTTTCTTT
CASSMSRSRGDTEAFF
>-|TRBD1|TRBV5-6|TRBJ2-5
TGTGCCAGCAGCTTCTCCGGGACAGCGGAGACCCAGTACTTC
CASSFSGTAETQYF
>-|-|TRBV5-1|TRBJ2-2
TGCGCCAGCAGAATAGGGGCCGGGGAGCTGTTTTTT
CASRIGAGELFF
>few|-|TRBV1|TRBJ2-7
TGCACCAGCACCCGGGACATCTACGAGCAGTACTTC
CTSTRDIYEQYF